The 31 T cell receptor beta chains listed next were all sequenced from one sample in a study of blood T cell repertoires in COVID-19. TCRdb's copy holds only in-frame clones and misses some; the assay was immunoSEQ multiplex PCR. The table includes almost 400,000 clones, approximately 88% detected once. Sequencing was done on a sample of PBMCs or T cells enriched from blood (not recorded which). The receptors originated from a woman younger than 45 with acute COVID-19.

The rearrangement links TRBV19 to TRBJ1-2, with 9 positions matching TRBD1. The CDR3 is 16 residues long. Germline CDR1 is LNHDA and CDR2 is SQIVND (reference sequence). The J segment lost 6 bases and the V segment lost 5 bases, leaving 13 bases of the junction unmatched. In DNA, the CDR3 is TGTGCCAGTAGTCCGTCGAGTACAGGGGGCGGGGATGGCTACACCTTC. It yields the protein CASSPSSTGGGDGYTF.

The chain carries TRBV27 and TRBJ2-7, with 9 bases identical to TRBD2. The germline V gene has CDR1 MNHEY and CDR2 SMNVEV (reference sequence). The ends lost 6 bases at V and 0 bases at J; junction bases unmatched: 6. This CDR3 region has 15 residues. The CDR3 region is CASRLSGGLSYEQYF. In DNA, the CDR3 is TGTGCCAGCAGACTTAGCGGGGGCCTCTCCTACGAGCAGTACTTC.

The CDR3, as DNA: TGTGCCAGCAGTGAGATGAGGACAAACATCAACGAGCAGTACTTC. Protein product: CASSEMRTNINEQYF. The V and J genes are TRBV6-1 and TRBJ2-7, with D maybe TRBD1 (5 bases). In germline, CDR1 is MNHNS, CDR2 SASEGT. The CDR3 has 15 amino acids. V was pared by 3 bases and J by 5 bases, with 17 bases between.

V is TRBV29-1 and J is TRBJ2-2; D might be TRBD2 (6 bases). In germline, CDR1 is SQVTM, CDR2 ANQGSEA. CDR3 length: 14 amino acids. V lost 4 bases and J 7 bases, leaving 16 bases between the germline ends. The CDR3 coding sequence is TGCAGCGTTGGTCGTACCTTGGGGGGCGGGGAGCTGTTTTTT. Its translation is CSVGRTLGGGELFF.

V is TRBV7-9 and J is TRBJ1-4; no clear D gene. Germline loops: CDR1 SEHNR, CDR2 FQNEAQ (reference sequence). The V gene lost 4 bases and the J gene lost 5 bases, with 17 bases spanning the gap. This CDR3 spans 16 amino acids. CDR3 loop: CASSSYLQRFNEKLFF. The CDR3 DNA sequence: TGTGCCAGCAGCTCGTACCTACAGAGATTCAATGAAAAACTGTTTTTT.

The chain recombines TRBV19 with TRBJ2-3, with TRBD1 identical over 8 bases. The J segment lost 2 bases and the V segment lost 4 bases, leaving 5 bases of the junction unmatched. The CDR3 sequence is 15 residues long. CDR1 is LNHDA, CDR2 SQIVND, per germline (reference sequence). CDR3 sequence reads: CASSTGQGFTDTQYF. The CDR3 nucleotides are TGTGCCAGTAGTACCGGACAGGGATTCACAGATACGCAGTATTTT.

The chain uses TRBV5-1 and TRBJ1-1; D not resolved. Germline CDR1 and CDR2: SGHRS and YFSETQ. The CDR3 extends over 11 amino acids. V was trimmed by 0 bases and J by 6 bases, leaving 3 bases between them. In DNA, the CDR3 is TGCGCCAGCAGCTTGGGGCCTGAAGCTTTCTTT. This codes for CASSLGPEAFF.

This clone was counted a single time. The chain is built from TRBV7-2 and TRBJ2-5; D is unclear. Per the germline V gene, CDR1 is SGHTA and CDR2 is FQGNSA. This CDR3 spans 14 amino acids. Trimming stripped 5 bases from V and 2 bases from J, with 12 bases between. The CDR3 DNA sequence: TGTGCCAGCAGCCCAGAACGGGTACAAGAGACCCAGTACTTC. Translated: CASSPERVQETQYF.

The V gene is TRBV9, the J gene TRBJ1-2; 10 bases line up with TRBD1. This CDR3 region has 15 residues. CDR1 and CDR2 from the germline V gene are SGDLS and YYNGEE. The trim removed 3 bases at V and 3 bases at J, leaving 5 bases unmatched. The CDR3 region has the DNA TGTGCCAGCAGCGCGGGACAGGGGTTCGACTATGGCTACACCTTC. This encodes CASSAGQGFDYGYTF.

The chain recombines TRBV5-1 with TRBJ2-7; D may be TRBD2 (6 bases). The CDR3 runs to 13 residues. In germline, CDR1 is SGHRS, CDR2 YFSETQ. V was pared by 3 bases and J by 4 bases, with 11 bases between. CDR3 sequence: CASSSMEGYEQYF. The CDR3 DNA is TGCGCCAGCAGCTCCATGGAGGGGTACGAGCAGTACTTC.

V gene TRBV18 combines with J gene TRBJ1-3, with 9 nucleotides matching TRBD1. J was trimmed by 2 bases and V by 6 bases; bases with no gene match: 8. From germline, CDR1 is KGHSH and CDR2 LQKENI. The CDR3 is 16 residues long. In nucleotides, the CDR3 is TGTGCCAGCTCGCTCTCACAGGGGGCAGCTGGAAACACCATATATTTT. Translated: CASSLSQGAAGNTIYF.

This sequence joins TRBV7-8 and TRBJ1-1, with 8 nucleotides matching TRBD1. Germline CDR1 reads SGHVS; CDR2 reads FQNEAQ. V was pared by 1 base and J by 11 bases, with 9 bases of the junction left unmatched. The CDR3 is 14 residues long. This chain's CDR3 is CASSLGGTGYGAFF. The CDR3 DNA reads TGTGCCAGCAGCTTAGGTGGGACAGGTTACGGGGCTTTCTTT.

The sample holds a few counts of this clone. The rearrangement joins TRBV29-1 to TRBJ1-1; D may be TRBD1 (5 bases). The CDR3 consists of 13 residues. The germline V and J ends were trimmed by 4 bases and 8 bases, with 17 bases remaining between them. Germline assignment: CDR1 SQVTM and CDR2 ANQGSEA. The chain's CDR3 is CSVVAPGRVEAFF. CDR3 DNA: TGCAGCGTTGTAGCCCCCGGCAGGGTAGAAGCTTTCTTT. Looking up the rest from reference TRBV29-1 and TRBJ1-1 gives the full variable domain: SAVISQKPSRDICQRGTSLTIQCQVDSQVTMMFWYRQQPGQSLTLIATANQGSEATYESGFVIDKFPISRPNLTFSTLTVSNMSPEDSSIYLCSVVAPGRVEAFFGQGTRLTVV.

The chain employs TRBV9 and TRBJ1-1; D possibly corresponds to TRBD1 (5 bases). The germline CDR1 and CDR2 sequences are SGDLS and YYNGEE. V dropped 7 bases and J dropped 0 bases, with 13 bases sitting between them. The CDR3 contains 14 residues. CDR3 coding DNA: TGTGCCAGCGGGGCAGGAGAAATGAACACTGAAGCTTTCTTT. Translated: CASGAGEMNTEAFF.

V gene TRBV12-5 combines with J gene TRBJ2-1, with a tentative D call TRBD1 (6 bases). Germline-derived CDR1 and CDR2 are LGHNT and FRNRAP. V was clipped by 3 bases and J by 1 base, with 13 bases between them. The length of the CDR3 is 16 residues. The CDR3 DNA reads TGTGCTAGTGGTTTAAAAACAGGGAAGTCCTACAATGAGCAGTTCTTC. Its translation is CASGLKTGKSYNEQFF.

The genes are TRBV7-2 and TRBJ2-1; 10 nucleotides agree with TRBD2. The CDR3 extends over 16 amino acids. The germline CDR1 and CDR2 sequences are SGHTA and FQGNSA. V lost 2 bases and J lost 6; bases outside the gene matches: 7. The CDR3 bases are TGTGCCAGCAGCTTAAGTCCTAGCGGGGGTTCCAATGAGCAGTTCTTC. Its translation is CASSLSPSGGSNEQFF.

This chain connects TRBV6-5 to TRBJ1-5; 9 nucleotides agree with TRBD1. CDR1 and CDR2 from the germline V gene are MNHEY and SVGAGI. Losses at the gene ends were 7 bases for V and 5 bases for J; bases not matched to a gene: 9. This CDR3 region has 15 residues. This chain's CDR3 is CASTEGQGKYQPQHF. CDR3 nucleotide sequence: TGTGCCAGCACCGAGGGACAGGGAAAATATCAGCCCCAGCATTTT.

The chain joins TRBV2 to TRBJ2-7; tentative D call: TRBD1 (5 bases). This CDR3 contains 15 residues. Deletions cut 3 bases from V and 3 bases from J, with 15 bases between. CDR1 and CDR2 (germline): SNHLY, FYNNEI. The CDR3 spells CASSESWGDRYEQYF. The DNA for the CDR3 is TGTGCCAGCAGTGAGAGCTGGGGCGACCGCTACGAGCAGTACTTC.

The chain has TRBV28 and TRBJ1-1; D is ambiguous. The CDR3 consists of 14 residues. V lost 3 bases, J lost 1 base, and 9 bases lay in between. Germline lookup yields CDR1 MDHEN and CDR2 SYDVKM. CDR3 sequence (DNA): TGTGCCAGCAGTTTGGGAGATAGGAACACTGAAGCTTTCTTT. Translating it yields CASSLGDRNTEAFF.

The chain is built from TRBV2 and TRBJ2-3, with 13 bases fitting TRBD2. The length of the CDR3 is 16 residues. Losses at the gene ends were 5 bases for V and 2 bases for J; bases not matched to a gene: 4. The germline CDR1 and CDR2 sequences are SNHLY and FYNNEI. For the CDR3, the DNA is TGTGCCAGCAGTATACTAGCGGGGGGGTCCACAGATACGCAGTATTTT. Protein: CASSILAGGSTDTQYF.

The rearrangement joins TRBV7-2 to TRBJ2-7; D not certain. In germline, CDR1 is SGHTA, CDR2 FQGNSA. V lost 3 bases and J lost 2, with 8 bases in between. This CDR3 contains 13 residues. The CDR3 DNA follows: TGTGCCAGCAGCTTTGCCCGGGCCTACGAGCAGTACTTC. The encoded protein is CASSFARAYEQYF.

In regard to this clone: Different DNA sequences within this sample yield the same CDR3. The chain couples TRBV6-5 to TRBJ1-3; 9 nucleotides match TRBD1. The V and J ends lost 0 bases and 4 bases, in that order; junction bases with no gene match: 4. This CDR3 has 16 residues. Germline values: CDR1 MNHEY, CDR2 SVGAGI. The CDR3 loop reads CASSYSGTGPGNTIYF. The CDR3 bases are TGTGCCAGCAGTTACTCCGGGACAGGGCCCGGAAACACCATATATTTT.

The gene calls are TRBV5-1 and TRBJ2-1; weak D call: TRBD2 (5 bases). CDR3 length equals 13 residues. Germline CDR1 and CDR2: SGHRS and YFSETQ. The ends were cut back, 1 base at V and 9 bases at J, with 11 bases in the middle. In nucleotides, the CDR3 is TGCGCCAGCAGCTTGTTGGACTTGGGTGAGCAGTTCTTC. Translated: CASSLLDLGEQFF.

The chain's CDR3 is CASSFSEGNDYGYTF. In DNA, the CDR3 is TGTGCCAGCAGTTTTTCTGAGGGTAACGACTATGGCTACACCTTC. The chain links TRBV27 to TRBJ1-2; D is unclear. V dropped 3 bases and J dropped 3 bases, with 14 bases sitting between them. CDR3 length: 15 amino acids. Germline V gene data show CDR1 as MNHEY and CDR2 as SMNVEV (reference sequence).

The genes are TRBV10-3 and TRBJ2-7; TRBD1 aligns across 8 bases. The germline V gene encodes CDR1 ENHRY and CDR2 SYGVKD. The CDR3 has 14 amino acids. The ends lost 6 bases at V and 9 bases at J; junction bases unmatched: 13. CDR3 DNA sequence: TGTGCCATCAGGGACCCTATGACAGGGGCTCGGCAGTACTTC. Translation gives CAIRDPMTGARQYF.

The V and J genes are TRBV18 and TRBJ1-6; D call uncertain. V lost 2 bases and J lost 7, with 3 bases in between. Germline V gene sequence: CDR1 KGHSH, CDR2 LQKENI. This CDR3 comprises 12 residues. CDR3 sequence reads: CASSPTNSPLHF. CDR3 in DNA: TGTGCCAGCTCACCAACAAATTCACCCCTCCACTTT.

V is TRBV5-1 and J is TRBJ2-7, with TRBD1 identical over 7 bases. V lost 0 bases and J lost 2; bases outside the gene matches: 8. This CDR3 comprises 16 residues. CDR1 is SGHRS, CDR2 YFSETQ, per germline. CDR3 nucleotides: TGCGCCAGCAGCTTGGCACAGGGGATCTTCGCCTACGAGCAGTACTTC. Translation: CASSLAQGIFAYEQYF.

The gene calls are TRBV4-1 and TRBJ1-1, with TRBD1 identical over 8 bases. Germline CDR1 MGHRA, CDR2 YSYEKL. This CDR3 has 14 amino acids. J gave up 5 bases and V 5 bases, and 7 bases lay outside the gene matches. The CDR3 sequence: CASSFRQGKTEAFF. The CDR3 DNA sequence: TGCGCCAGCAGCTTCAGACAGGGGAAAACTGAAGCTTTCTTT.

The V gene is TRBV24-1, the J gene TRBJ2-2; D unclear. CDR3 length equals 17 residues. The V end was cut by 4 bases, the J end by 0 bases, with 14 bases between. Germline V lookup: CDR1 KGHDR, CDR2 SFDVKD. The CDR3 DNA follows: TGTGCCACCAGTGACCCGATTAAACACCCGAACACCGGGGAGCTGTTTTTT. Its translation is CATSDPIKHPNTGELFF.

The chain carries TRBV4-1 and TRBJ2-1; D is possibly TRBD1 (6 bases). This CDR3 contains 16 residues. The germline gives CDR1 MGHRA, CDR2 YSYEKL. Trimming took off 2 bases at V and 0 bases at J, with 11 bases between the two ends. CDR3 in DNA: TGCGCCAGCAGCCAACCCGACAGGAGCTCCTACAATGAGCAGTTCTTC. It translates to CASSQPDRSSYNEQFF.

The genes are TRBV3-1 (or the pseudogene TRBV3-2) and TRBJ2-5, with D possibly matching TRBD2 (6 bases). The ends were cut back, 4 bases at V and 3 bases at J, with 18 bases in the middle. Germline CDR1 is LGHDT and CDR2 is YNNKEL (reference sequence). The CDR3 loop spans 16 amino acids. The CDR3 sequence is CASSPHAGILEETQYF. In DNA form, the CDR3 reads TGTGCCAGCAGCCCTCATGCGGGGATACTAGAAGAGACCCAGTACTTC.